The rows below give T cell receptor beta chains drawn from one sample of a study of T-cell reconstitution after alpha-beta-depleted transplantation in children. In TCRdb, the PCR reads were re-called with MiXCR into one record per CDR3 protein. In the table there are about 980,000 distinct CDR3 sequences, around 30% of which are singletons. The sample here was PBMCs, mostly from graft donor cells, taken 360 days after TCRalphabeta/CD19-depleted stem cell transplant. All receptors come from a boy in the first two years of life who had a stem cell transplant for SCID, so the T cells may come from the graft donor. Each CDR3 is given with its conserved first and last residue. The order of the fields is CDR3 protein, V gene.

CDR3aa: CASSLAWVAGGRSDEQFF
v_gene: TRBV11-1

CDR3aa: CASSPRTGVTDTQYF
v_gene: TRBV6-1

CDR3aa: CSAPGTVNTEAFF
v_gene: TRBV20-1

CDR3aa: CAWSVSYEQYF
v_gene: TRBV30

CDR3aa: CASRMKGGPETQYF
v_gene: TRBV12-3/TRBV12-4

CDR3aa: CSVGSLNEQFF
v_gene: TRBV29-1

CDR3aa: CASSRGTGDNSPLHF
v_gene: TRBV5-5

CDR3aa: CASSLVRVAEAFF
v_gene: TRBV7-2

CDR3aa: CASSSEFWDETYEQYF
v_gene: TRBV5-5

CDR3aa: CATGERDREQYF
v_gene: TRBV24-1

CDR3aa: CASSQEGYGEQYF
v_gene: TRBV4-1

CDR3aa: CASRGTGVNYEQYF
v_gene: TRBV12-3/TRBV12-4

CDR3aa: CASSLDLGRIGQYF
v_gene: TRBV7-2

CDR3aa: CASSQKYSLSGANVLTF
v_gene: TRBV4-3

CDR3aa: CASSTGALYSNQPQHF
v_gene: TRBV6-2/TRBV6-3

CDR3aa: CSVEESGSYEQYF
v_gene: TRBV29-1

CDR3aa: CASSLWLDGNEQYF
v_gene: TRBV27

CDR3aa: CSVEDGYTF
v_gene: TRBV29-1

CDR3aa: CASSVVQETQYF
v_gene: TRBV5-1

CDR3aa: CASSDGVVGNQPQHF
v_gene: TRBV28

CDR3aa: CASSHEMKRRTGELFF
v_gene: TRBV4-2

CDR3aa: CASLSEGGYTF
v_gene: TRBV12-3/TRBV12-4

CDR3aa: CSARWVPQGTQYF
v_gene: TRBV20-1

CDR3aa: CSVESGNTIYF
v_gene: TRBV29-1

CDR3aa: CASSRGQNTEAFF
v_gene: TRBV6-1

CDR3aa: CASSPRASGVGDEQFF
v_gene: TRBV7-9

CDR3aa: CASSLAGTSGGGKKFF
v_gene: TRBV28

CDR3aa: CASSRGDTYEQYF
v_gene: TRBV28

CDR3aa: CASSPQGMSSGANVLTF
v_gene: TRBV4-2

CDR3aa: CASSEDRGWGTDTQYF
v_gene: TRBV12-3/TRBV12-4

CDR3aa: CASSGPSGGTGELFF
v_gene: TRBV23-1

CDR3aa: CSARDEGQSYEQYF
v_gene: TRBV20-1

CDR3aa: CSADLNGQETQYF
v_gene: TRBV20-1

CDR3aa: CASSPGTGLLGTDTQYF
v_gene: TRBV12-3/TRBV12-4

CDR3aa: CASSVEQGPSTDTQYF
v_gene: TRBV9

CDR3aa: CASSQDPGLAAGGAQYF
v_gene: TRBV4-1

CDR3aa: CASSLDRVRAEAFF
v_gene: TRBV5-5

CDR3aa: CASKTTGYNEQFF
v_gene: TRBV4-2